Below, 21 T cell receptor beta chains from the same sample are listed, as sequenced in a study of blood T cells in healthy people across ages. Next came a second PCR, run for about 7 to 11 cycles, which used a sample-barcoded 5' primer along with a J-beta primer mix. TCRdb reprocessed the 5' RACE reads via MiXCR and lists one record per CDR3 protein. The profile covers about 780,000 distinct CDR3 sequences, with 46% appearing a single time and roughly 20% taken by the ten largest. The sample taken for sequencing was blood. The receptors here all came from a man at least 80 years old in good health.

The V gene is TRBV7-3, the J gene TRBJ2-3; a possible D gene is TRBD2 (6 bases). This CDR3 is 13 amino acids long. V lost 5 bases, J lost 9 bases, and 15 bases lay in between. The germline V gene has CDR1 SGHTA and CDR2 FQGTGA. The CDR3 sequence is CASSQDRAGTQYF. DNA of the CDR3: TGTGCCAGCAGCCAAGATAGGGCGGGGACGCAGTATTTT.

The chain uses TRBV20-1 and TRBJ2-1, with TRBD2 matching over 7 bases. The J segment lost 8 bases and the V segment lost 7 bases, leaving 23 bases of the junction unmatched. Germline V gene sequence: CDR1 DFQATT, CDR2 SNEGSKA (reference sequence). The CDR3 is 17 amino acids. CDR3 DNA sequence: TGCAGTGTTAGCGACGTGCTGGCGGGAGCAAGGTTCGATGAGCAGTTCTTC. It codes for CSVSDVLAGARFDEQFF.

This chain joins TRBV28 and TRBJ1-1; D is unresolved. CDR1 and CDR2 from the germline V gene are MDHEN and SYDVKM. The V and J ends lost 6 bases and 1 base respectively, with 6 bases between them. This CDR3 is 12 amino acids long. This chain's CDR3 is CASRKANTEAFF. The CDR3 nucleotides are TGTGCCAGCAGAAAGGCGAACACTGAAGCTTTCTTT.

The CDR3 DNA reads TGTGCCAGCAGCATGACTAGCGGGAGGGCCTTTCTGGGCGAGCAGTACTTC. It yields the protein CASSMTSGRAFLGEQYF. The rearrangement uses TRBV4-2 and TRBJ2-7; 14 nucleotides align to TRBD2. The CDR3 is 17 amino acids. Germline V gives CDR1 LGHNA, CDR2 YNFKEQ. V dropped 5 bases and J dropped 6; count of bases not matched to a gene: 12.

This clonotype was counted between two and nine times. This CDR3 is CASTDLRQGMLQYF. CDR3 nucleotide sequence: TGTGCCAGCACCGACCTGAGACAGGGCATGCTTCAGTACTTC. The chain joins TRBV7-2 to TRBJ2-5; 7 bases match TRBD1. Losses at the gene ends were 7 bases for V and 11 bases for J; bases not matched to a gene: 16. Germline CDR1 and CDR2: SGHTA and FQGNSA. The CDR3 has 14 amino acids. Based on the CDR3 plus reference TRBV7-2 and TRBJ2-5, the full variable domain is GAGVSQSPSNKVTEKGKDVELRCDPISGHTALYWYRQSLGQGLEFLIYFQGNSAPDKSGLPSDRFSAERTGGSVSTLTIQRTQQEDSAVYLCASTDLRQGMLQYFGPGTRLLVL.

In its sample, this clonotype was seen many times. The chain uses TRBV7-2 and TRBJ2-1, with TRBD2 matching over 8 bases. J gave up 2 bases and V 2 bases, and 2 bases lay outside the gene matches. CDR1 and CDR2 (germline): SGHTA, FQGNSA. The CDR3 totals 15 residues. The CDR3 nucleotides read TGTGCCAGCAGCTTAACTAGCGGTACCTACAATGAGCAGTTCTTC. It encodes CASSLTSGTYNEQFF.

The chain combines TRBV12-3 or TRBV12-4 with TRBJ1-5, with D unclear. Trimming took off 5 bases at V and 9 bases at J, with 14 bases between the two ends. The CDR3 loop spans 13 amino acids. The DNA of the CDR3 is TGTGCCAGCAGTCATGGGCCTCTCGGGCCCCAGCATTTT. It codes for CASSHGPLGPQHF.

This clonotype has only a few counts. J is TRBJ1-5 and V is TRBV27; no definite D call. The CDR3 covers 14 residues. From germline, CDR1 is MNHEY and CDR2 SMNVEV (reference sequence). V dropped 5 bases and J dropped 3 bases, with 11 bases sitting between them. Here the CDR3 reads CASSRAGSNQPQHF. DNA for the CDR3: TGTGCCAGCAGTAGAGCAGGTTCCAATCAGCCCCAGCATTTT.

This clonotype showed up many times. The rearrangement uses TRBV5-1 and TRBJ2-5, with 10 bases matching TRBD1. The length of the CDR3 is 15 residues. Germline assignment: CDR1 SGHRS and CDR2 YFSETQ. The V gene end was trimmed by 5 bases and the J gene end by 1 base; junction bases not matched to a gene: 5. The CDR3 nucleotides are TGCGCCAGCAGTTATCGACAGGGGGCCCAAGAGACCCAGTACTTC. This translates into CASSYRQGAQETQYF.

The J gene is TRBJ2-1, the V gene TRBV10-3; 10 bases match TRBD1. The V gene end was trimmed by 6 bases and the J gene end by 8 bases; junction bases not matched to a gene: 7. CDR3 length: 14 residues. Germline assignment: CDR1 ENHRY and CDR2 SYGVKD. The CDR3 spells CAIRPGQGNDEQFF. The CDR3 nucleotides read TGTGCCATCAGGCCGGGACAGGGGAATGATGAGCAGTTCTTC.

Here the CDR3 DNA reads TGTGCCAGCAGCCAGACAGGGAGAAACACTGAAGCTTTCTTT. Protein: CASSQTGRNTEAFF. This rearrangement joins TRBV3-1 to TRBJ1-1, with TRBD1 matching 7 bases. V was clipped by 3 bases and J by 2 bases; unmatched bases: 3. The germline gives CDR1 LGHDT, CDR2 YNNKEL (reference sequence). The CDR3 length is 14 residues.

This clonotype was seen only once. A much larger clone sits a single nucleotide away, making a read error possible. The rearrangement joins TRBV7-2 to TRBJ2-7; 11 bases fit TRBD2. V gave up 3 bases and J gave up 7 bases; unmatched junction bases: 11. This CDR3 comprises 16 residues. Germline values: CDR1 SGHTA, CDR2 FQGNSA. In DNA form, the CDR3 reads TGTGCCAGCAGCTTTCTAGCGGGAGGTTCCTACAATGAGCAGTACTTC. Its translation: CASSFLAGGSYNEQYF.

This clonotype was counted ten times or more. The chain joins TRBV11-3 to TRBJ2-1, with a possible D match to TRBD2 (6 bases). This CDR3 has 15 amino acids. In germline, CDR1 is SGHNT, CDR2 YENEEA. V lost 0 bases, J lost 7 bases, and 13 bases lay in between. For the CDR3, the DNA is TGTGCCAGCAGCTTAGACCCGGGAGCTTCAAATGAGCAGTTCTTC. Protein sequence: CASSLDPGASNEQFF.

With regard to this clonotype: One end of the junction is discordant with germline, which a read error may explain. The J gene is TRBJ1-1, the V gene TRBV20-1; D is unclear. Germline V CDR1 and CDR2: DFQATT, SNEGSKA (reference sequence). The CDR3 contains 11 residues. CDR3 in DNA: TGCAGTGGTTCCACGAACACTGAGGCTTTCTTT. It codes for CSGSTNTEAFF.

V is TRBV29-1 and J is TRBJ1-3; 9 nucleotides line up with TRBD1. CDR3 length: 14 residues. Germline V gene lookup returns CDR1 SQVTM and CDR2 ANQGSEA. V lost 6 bases and J lost 4; bases outside the gene matches: 7. CDR3 sequence (DNA): TGCAGCGTGAAGATGGACAGGGGAGGAAACACCATATATTTT. This translates into CSVKMDRGGNTIYF.

This clonotype was seen once. V gene TRBV7-2 combines with J gene TRBJ2-2; D not resolved. Germline loops: CDR1 SGHTA, CDR2 FQGNSA. This CDR3 region has 16 residues. Deletions cut 1 base from V and 4 bases from J, with 13 bases between. CDR3 DNA: TGTGCCAGCAGCTTAGGCCCGCCCGGTAGCACCGGGGAGCTGTTTTTT. Its translation: CASSLGPPGSTGELFF.

V and J are TRBV27 and TRBJ2-4, with D possibly being TRBD1 or TRBD2 (6 bases each). The CDR3 has 15 amino acids. Germline V gene lookup returns CDR1 MNHEY and CDR2 SMNVEV (reference sequence). Trimming pared 3 bases from V and 3 bases from J, leaving 12 bases between. The CDR3 sequence is CASSLGRGGKNIQYF. In DNA form, the CDR3 reads TGTGCCAGCAGTTTGGGCAGGGGAGGCAAAAACATTCAGTACTTC.

In this sample, this clonotype turned up many times. V is TRBV20-1 and J is TRBJ2-3; D remains unclear. The CDR3 runs 12 residues. Germline-derived CDR1 and CDR2 are DFQATT and SNEGSKA (reference sequence). Trimming took off 5 bases at V and 12 bases at J, with 18 bases between the two ends. The CDR3 coding sequence is TGCAGTGCTCCCCCGACCCCTACGGCACAGTATTTT. It codes for CSAPPTPTAQYF.

The rearrangement joins TRBV6-6 to TRBJ2-2, with TRBD1 as a possible D gene (5 bases). Looked up from germline, CDR1 is MNHNY and CDR2 is SVGAGI (reference sequence). The CDR3 is 15 residues long. V lost 11 bases and J lost 2, with 18 bases in between. The CDR3 region has the DNA TGTGCCGGCCGACGACAGAGGAGTAACACCGGGGAGCTGTTTTTT. Protein: CAGRRQRSNTGELFF.

This clonotype appeared once. The chain recombines TRBV10-1 with TRBJ2-5; a possible D gene is TRBD2 (6 bases). With 9 bases removed from V and 2 bases from J, the gap between germline ends came to 10 bases. The CDR3 covers 12 residues. CDR1 and CDR2 from the germline V gene are WNHNN and SYGVQD (reference sequence). CDR3 nucleotide sequence: TGCGCCAGACGGGAGATTCAAGAGACCCAGTACTTC. Its translation is CARREIQETQYF.

The V and J genes are TRBV6-5 and TRBJ2-1; no firm D call. This CDR3 comprises 15 residues. Germline lookup yields CDR1 MNHEY and CDR2 SVGAGI. The ends were cut back, 2 bases at V and 5 bases at J, with 13 bases in the middle. The CDR3 region is CASSYAQVTHNEQFF. The DNA of the CDR3 is TGTGCCAGCAGTTACGCTCAGGTTACCCACAATGAGCAGTTCTTC.